This TCR beta chain was sequenced in a study of Tregs in tolerant kidney transplant recipients. Regarding the study as a whole: Biological reproducibility was not directly addressed in this study.

On this clone itself: Antigen specificity is unknown.

The repertoire was sequenced with immunoSEQ multiplex PCR; TCRdb's copy has only in-frame clones and lacks some. Of tens of thousands of clones in the sample, less than 90% were seen once. The junction had 18 bases not matched to a gene; V was cut back by 3 bases and J by 7 bases. This CDR3 contains 18 residues. Per the germline V gene, CDR1 is MGHRA and CDR2 is YSYEKL. This clonotype originated in a human donor in good health. Sample: CD4+ T cells from blood. V gene TRBV4-1 combines with J gene TRBJ2-7; 10 bases fit TRBD1. In nucleotides, the CDR3 is TGCGCCAGCAGCCACTTGGTATCGGGCAGGGACAGGGGACGGGAGCAGTACTTC. It is translated as CASSHLVSGRDRGREQYF.